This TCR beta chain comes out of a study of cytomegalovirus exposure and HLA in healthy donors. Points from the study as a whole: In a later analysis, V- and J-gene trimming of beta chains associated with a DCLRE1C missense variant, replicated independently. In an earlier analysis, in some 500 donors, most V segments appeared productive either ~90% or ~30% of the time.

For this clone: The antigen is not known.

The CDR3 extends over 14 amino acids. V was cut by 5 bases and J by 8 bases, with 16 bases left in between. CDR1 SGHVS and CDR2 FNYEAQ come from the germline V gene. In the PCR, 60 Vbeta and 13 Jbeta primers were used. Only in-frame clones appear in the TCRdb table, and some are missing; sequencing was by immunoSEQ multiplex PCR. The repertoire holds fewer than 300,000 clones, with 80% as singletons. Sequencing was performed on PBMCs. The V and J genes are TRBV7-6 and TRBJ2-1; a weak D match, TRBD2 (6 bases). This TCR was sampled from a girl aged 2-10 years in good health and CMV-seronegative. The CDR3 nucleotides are TGTGCCAGCAGCATCTCGTCGGAGGGGCATGAGCAGTTCTTC. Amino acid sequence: CASSISSEGHEQFF.